This paragraph covers one TCR beta chain sequence. The antigen remains unidentified. These data originate in a study of T cell responses to AZD1222 COVID-19 vaccine. Regarding the study as a whole: White British donors predominated, females outnumbered males, and clonal diversity was possibly underestimated. Close to half of all spike-specific TCRs reportedly target regions of the variants that are unmutated. At baseline, seropositivity was found in only six AZD1222 recipients. Rises in breadth and depth of Spike-specific TCRs came after two AZD1222 doses.

Produced via immunoSEQ multiplex PCR; TCRdb's table is partial and in-frame only. The repertoire consists of about 180,000 clones, with 85% to 95% occurring once and the leading ten covering about 1%. The source of this sequence is an adult who received the MenACWY meningococcal vaccine as a control. The starting material was peripheral blood, obtained 28 days after the second dose of the MenACWY control vaccine.

The CDR3 sequence: CASSPSRDRLQPQHF. DNA for the CDR3: TGTGCCAGCTCACCCAGCCGGGACAGGCTTCAGCCCCAGCATTTT. This chain connects TRBV18 to TRBJ1-5; 8 bases are shared with TRBD1. Germline-derived CDR1 and CDR2 are KGHSH and LQKENI. The CDR3 length is 15 residues. The trim removed 3 bases at V and 6 bases at J, leaving 7 bases unmatched.